This passage covers 23 T cell receptor beta chains from one sample sequenced in a study of T cells in Graves' hyperthyroidism and ophthalmopathy. RNA transcripts yielded amplified TCR beta CDR3 regions. Carried out on the TCR CDR3, a first-round RT-PCR used the HTBI primer set. One entry per CDR3 protein, called by TCRdb with MiXCR from the multiplex PCR reads. The data contain around 350,000 distinct CDR3 sequences, approximately 19% of them singletons. The sample taken for sequencing was blood. The receptors here all came from a woman between 18 and 29 years old with Graves' hyperthyroidism.

Many counts were recorded for this clonotype. The chain recombines TRBV20-1 with TRBJ1-2, with 8 nucleotides matching TRBD1. This CDR3 has 14 residues. CDR1 is DFQATT and CDR2 is SNEGSKA in the germline V gene (reference sequence). J was trimmed by 7 bases and V by 3 bases; bases with no gene match: 10. In nucleotides, the CDR3 is TGCAGTGCTAGTGCAGGACAGGGCCTCGGTGGCTACACCTTC. Translating it yields CSASAGQGLGGYTF.

This clonotype was observed a single time. The chain is built from TRBV4-1 and TRBJ1-2; TRBD1 is a possible D gene (6 bases). Trimming pared 0 bases from V and 4 bases from J, leaving 12 bases between. The CDR3 extends over 15 amino acids. Per the germline V gene, CDR1 is MGHRA and CDR2 is YSYEKL. The CDR3 region is CASSQDPAGAYGYTF. DNA for the CDR3: TGCGCCAGCAGCCAAGACCCGGCAGGGGCCTATGGCTACACCTTC.

This clonotype was counted a few times. The chain has TRBV6-1 and TRBJ1-2; D unclear. Deletions cut 4 bases from V and 2 bases from J, with 5 bases between. This CDR3 has 12 residues. The germline V gene has CDR1 MNHNS and CDR2 SASEGT. CDR3 amino acids: CASSGRNYGYTF. DNA of the CDR3: TGTGCCAGCAGTGGTAGGAACTATGGCTACACCTTC.

This clonotype was recorded at least ten times. The chain recombines TRBV6-1 with TRBJ2-7; 12 nucleotides align to TRBD2. Trimming removed 6 bases from V and 4 bases from J; junction bases left unmatched: 7. The CDR3 sequence is 15 residues long. Per the germline V gene, CDR1 is MNHNS and CDR2 is SASEGT. The CDR3 reads CASRFLAGGQYEQYF. The CDR3 bases are TGTGCCAGCAGATTCCTAGCGGGGGGGCAGTACGAGCAGTACTTC.

The chain has TRBV6-2 or TRBV6-3 and TRBJ2-7, with 7 bases matching TRBD2. This CDR3 has 16 residues. V lost 9 bases and J lost 4; bases outside the gene matches: 18. CDR1 MNHEY and CDR2 SVGEGT come from the germline V gene. In nucleotides, the CDR3 is TGTGCCAGTCTAACTTTGAGCGGGGACGTGAGGTACGAGCAGTACTTC. Translation: CASLTLSGDVRYEQYF.

The table lists this clonotype with many counts. The V and J genes are TRBV12-3 or TRBV12-4 and TRBJ1-5, with D hard to call. V lost 5 bases and J 4 bases, leaving 12 bases between the germline ends. The CDR3 runs 14 residues. The CDR3 region is CASSVPGTNQPQHF. DNA of the CDR3: TGTGCCAGCAGTGTCCCAGGAACTAATCAGCCCCAGCATTTT.

This clonotype was seen repeatedly, ten times or more. The V gene is TRBV27, the J gene TRBJ2-6; D ambiguous. Between the trimmed V and J ends, which lost 1 base and 3 bases, there was a span of 4 bases. This CDR3 is built from 14 residues. Germline assignment: CDR1 MNHEY and CDR2 SMNVEV (reference sequence). The CDR3 coding sequence is TGTGCCAGCAGTTTATTTGGTGGGGCCAACGTCCTGACTTTC. Translating it yields CASSLFGGANVLTF.

This clonotype showed up many times. The chain recombines TRBV29-1 with TRBJ1-1; 9 bases fit TRBD1. There are 13 residues in the CDR3. CDR1 SQVTM and CDR2 ANQGSEA come from the germline V gene. Unmatched junction bases numbered 1, after V lost 2 bases and J lost 3 bases. The CDR3 DNA reads as TGCAGCGTTGAAAGGGACAGGGACACTGAAGCTTTCTTT. This sequence encodes CSVERDRDTEAFF.

This clonotype occurred many times. The chain carries TRBV7-9 and TRBJ2-4; D may correspond to TRBD1 or TRBD2 (5 bases each). Germline V gene sequence: CDR1 SEHNR, CDR2 FQNEAQ (reference sequence). The CDR3 has 15 residues. Trimming shortened V by 5 bases and J by 1 base, and 12 bases separated the two germline ends. The DNA for the CDR3 is TGTGCCAGCAGCCTCCCGTGGGGGGCCAAAAACATTCAGTACTTC. Amino acid sequence: CASSLPWGAKNIQYF.

This clonotype was counted many times. The chain is built from TRBV12-3 or TRBV12-4 and TRBJ2-7; D uncertain. Trimming pared 0 bases from V and 5 bases from J, leaving 11 bases between. The CDR3 runs to 14 residues. The CDR3 DNA reads as TGTGCCAGCAGTTTAGCTCTGTATTCCGACGAGCAGTACTTC. It encodes CASSLALYSDEQYF.

At least ten counts were recorded for this clonotype. This chain links TRBV5-1 with TRBJ1-2; D gene unclear. The CDR3 extends over 13 amino acids. Germline V gives CDR1 SGHRS, CDR2 YFSETQ. V was pared by 1 base and J by 7 bases, with 11 bases between. The CDR3 DNA is TGCGCCAGCAGCTTGAGTCCAGCGGGTGGCTACACCTTC. This sequence encodes CASSLSPAGGYTF.

The chain is built from TRBV30 and TRBJ1-1; D not resolved. V lost 0 bases and J 7 bases, leaving 9 bases between the germline ends. The CDR3 consists of 12 residues. The V gene's germline CDR1 is GTSNPN and CDR2 SVGIG (reference sequence). CDR3 amino acids: CAWSVTGFEAFF. CDR3 sequence (DNA): TGTGCCTGGAGTGTAACCGGTTTTGAAGCTTTCTTT.

The table lists this clonotype with many counts. The gene calls are TRBV2 and TRBJ2-7; 13 bases agree with TRBD2. From germline, CDR1 is SNHLY and CDR2 FYNNEI. The CDR3 runs 15 residues. The V and J ends lost 6 bases and 0 bases, in that order; junction bases with no gene match: 2. The CDR3 coding sequence is TGTGCCAGCAGCAGGACTAGCGGGAGCTCCTACGAGCAGTACTTC. Amino acid sequence: CASSRTSGSSYEQYF.

The table lists this clonotype with many counts. The V and J genes are TRBV29-1 and TRBJ1-1, with TRBD1 as a possible D gene (6 bases). The V end lost 6 bases, the J end lost 8 bases, and 13 bases lay between the germline ends. This CDR3 is built from 11 residues. Germline V CDR1 and CDR2: SQVTM, ANQGSEA. CDR3 nucleotide sequence: TGCAGCGTCGTGGGGGCAAGGGAAGCTTTCTTT. The encoded protein is CSVVGAREAFF.

With regard to this clonotype: The conserved closing phenylalanine or tryptophan is absent in this CDR3, likely reflecting a read error. The chain combines TRBV12-3 or TRBV12-4 with TRBJ2-5; D may be TRBD2 (5 bases). The CDR3 runs to 14 residues. CDR3 in DNA: TGTGCCAGCAGTTTACCGGGGTACCAAGAGTCCCAGTACTAC. Residues: CASSLPGYQESQYY.

This clonotype was detected ten times or more. The J gene is TRBJ1-5, the V gene TRBV7-8, with D unresolved. V was shortened by 5 bases and J by 3 bases, with 11 bases between the two germline ends. CDR3 size: 14 residues. Germline-derived CDR1 and CDR2 are SGHVS and FQNEAQ. Here the CDR3 reads CASSHRGFNQPQHF. For the CDR3, the DNA is TGTGCCAGCAGCCACAGAGGCTTCAATCAGCCCCAGCATTTT.

This clonotype was seen many times. V is TRBV19 and J is TRBJ1-5, with TRBD1 as a possible D gene (5 bases). The CDR3 covers 15 residues. Trimming took off 3 bases at V and 6 bases at J, with 15 bases between the two ends. Germline values: CDR1 LNHDA, CDR2 SQIVND (reference sequence). The CDR3 nucleotides are TGTGCCAGTAGTATGGCAGGTAGAAGGGGTCAGCCCCAGCATTTT. Residues: CASSMAGRRGQPQHF.

This clonotype was seen at least ten times. The chain links TRBV7-2 to TRBJ1-1; D is unclear. The germline V and J ends were trimmed by 3 bases and 1 base, with 9 bases remaining between them. Germline V gene lookup returns CDR1 SGHTA and CDR2 FQGNSA. The CDR3 totals 14 residues. CDR3 in DNA: TGTGCCAGCAGCTTCGGGAGGGCGAACACTGAAGCTTTCTTT. Its protein is CASSFGRANTEAFF.

This clonotype appeared a few times. The J gene is TRBJ1-3, the V gene TRBV3-1, with no clear D. CDR3 length equals 17 residues. V was clipped by 4 bases and J by 2 bases, with 18 bases between them. CDR1 LGHDT and CDR2 YNNKEL come from the germline V gene (reference sequence). The CDR3 DNA reads TGTGCCAGCAGCCCTCGAGTTTCGGGTCTCGCTGGAAACACCATATATTTT. Its translation: CASSPRVSGLAGNTIYF.

This clonotype was counted at least ten times. The chain combines TRBV5-1 with TRBJ2-7, with D uncertain. The V gene's germline CDR1 is SGHRS and CDR2 YFSETQ. Trimming left V 4 bases short and J 2 bases short, with 13 bases between. CDR3 size: 14 residues. The CDR3 sequence is CASSPQRAAYEQYF. The DNA of the CDR3 is TGCGCCAGCAGCCCCCAAAGGGCCGCCTACGAGCAGTACTTC.

This clonotype was found many times. The CDR3 protein is CASRRGGPSGNTIYF. CDR3 nucleotides: TGTGCCAGCAGAAGGGGGGGTCCCTCTGGAAACACCATATATTTT. This chain connects TRBV6-1 to TRBJ1-3, with TRBD1 as a possible D gene (6 bases). V was clipped by 6 bases and J by 0 bases, with 12 bases between them. CDR3 length equals 15 residues. Germline V gene lookup returns CDR1 MNHNS and CDR2 SASEGT.

Concerning this clonotype itself: This may be a read error: a much more frequent sequence differs by one nucleotide. This chain uses TRBV19 with TRBJ1-2, with D unclear. This CDR3 contains 12 residues. The germline V gene has CDR1 LNHDA and CDR2 SQIVND (reference sequence). The CDR3 here is CASTMTGYGDTF. CDR3 nucleotides: TGTGCCAGTACCATGACCGGGTATGGCGACACCTTC.

This clonotype has a count of ten or more. The chain employs TRBV5-1 and TRBJ2-2; the D gene is possibly TRBD2 (6 bases). In germline, CDR1 is SGHRS, CDR2 YFSETQ. V was trimmed by 3 bases and J by 5 bases, leaving 14 bases between them. The CDR3 runs to 15 residues. Here the CDR3 DNA reads TGCGCCAGCAGCTCCCTAGCGAAGGGTACCGGGGAGCTGTTTTTT. Protein sequence: CASSSLAKGTGELFF.